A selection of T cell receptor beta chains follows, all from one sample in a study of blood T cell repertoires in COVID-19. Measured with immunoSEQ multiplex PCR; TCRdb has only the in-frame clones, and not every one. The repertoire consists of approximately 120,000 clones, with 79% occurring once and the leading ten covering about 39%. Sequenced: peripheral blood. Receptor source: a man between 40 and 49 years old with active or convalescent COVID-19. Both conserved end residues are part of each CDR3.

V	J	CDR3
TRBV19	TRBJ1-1	CVTRVGNTEAFF
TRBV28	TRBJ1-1	CASTVGWNTEAFF
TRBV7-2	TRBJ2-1	CASSLQTSALGEQFF
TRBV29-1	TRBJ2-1	CSVTPGGYNEQFF
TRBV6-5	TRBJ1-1	CASTGRTEAFF
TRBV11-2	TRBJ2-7	CASSLDSTEQYF
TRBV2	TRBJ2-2	CASSRDRGNTGELFF
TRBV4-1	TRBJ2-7	CASSHRQLSYEQYF
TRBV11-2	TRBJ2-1	CASSARTSGSNEQFF
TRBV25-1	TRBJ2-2	CASSDLAGAGGELFF
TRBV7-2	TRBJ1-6	CASSLVPGDNSPLHF
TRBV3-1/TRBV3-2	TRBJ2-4	CASSQDEGVGAKNIQYF
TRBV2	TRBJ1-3	CASSVRGSGNTIYF
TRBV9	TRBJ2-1	CASSEILQGGNEQFF
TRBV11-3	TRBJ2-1	CASSPGSLSSYNEQFF
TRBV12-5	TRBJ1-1	CASGLRGAQNTEAFF
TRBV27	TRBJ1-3	CASSSRQDGNTIYF
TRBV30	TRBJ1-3	CAWTIQSGNTIYF
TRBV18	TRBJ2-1	CASSPSQAGVHNEQFF
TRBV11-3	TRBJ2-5	CASSVTPGGAQYF
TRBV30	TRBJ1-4	CAWSQGSTNEKLFF
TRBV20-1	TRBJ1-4	CSASMGQEQKLFF
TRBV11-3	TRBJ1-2	CASSFGEVDYGYTF
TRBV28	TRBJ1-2	CASSLGTVSYGYTF
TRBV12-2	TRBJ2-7	CASRFPKGPSGSLFESEQYF
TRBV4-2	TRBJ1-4	CASSQDRGTEKLFF
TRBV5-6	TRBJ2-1	CASSLDSAGVYNEQFF
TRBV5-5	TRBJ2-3	CASTPPGLSPDTQYF
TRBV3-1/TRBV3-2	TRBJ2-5	CASSRRRDQETQYF
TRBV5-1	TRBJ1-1	CASSSADGGNTEAFF
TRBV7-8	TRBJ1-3	CASSLVGSSGNTIYF
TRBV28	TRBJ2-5	CASSFSEASSLRETQYF
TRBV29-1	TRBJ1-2	CSVELSYGYTF
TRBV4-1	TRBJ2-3	CASSQDPGFISDTQYF
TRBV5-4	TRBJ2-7	CASSSGDRVHEQYF
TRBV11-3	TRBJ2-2	CASSLVPGDTGELFF
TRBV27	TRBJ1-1	CASSLYETGNTEAFF
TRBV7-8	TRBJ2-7	CASSLARPTASYEQYF